This is a list of T cell receptor beta chains from one sample in a study of cytomegalovirus exposure and HLA in healthy donors. Libraries were prepared by immunoSEQ multiplex PCR; TCRdb keeps only in-frame clonotypes and omits some of them. The sample lists approximately 100,000 clones; approximately 81% were seen once. The sequencing input was PBMCs. Source of these receptors: a female donor in good health and CMV-seropositive. The CDR3 runs from the conserved cysteine through the conserved F or W. D genes are given only for firm matches. A clone size is listed for some rows: how often the clone was seen (once, few, many), or a class if it is expanded.

J gene	D gene	CDR3 length	clone size	V gene	CDR3 protein	CDR3 DNA
TRBJ2-2	TRBD1	14	once	TRBV2	CASSRIQGAGELFF	TGTGCCAGCAGTAGAATACAGGGGGCCGGGGAGCTGTTTTTT
TRBJ2-2	.	15	.	TRBV5-1	CASSLVQANTGELFF	TGCGCCAGCAGCTTGGTTCAGGCTAACACCGGGGAGCTGTTTTTT
TRBJ2-1	.	11	.	TRBV7-2	CASSLPGEQFF	TGTGCCAGCAGCTTACCGGGGGAGCAGTTCTTC
TRBJ2-1	TRBD2	16	.	TRBV7-9	CASSSPQRGAYNEQFF	TGTGCCAGCAGCTCTCCCCAGCGGGGAGCCTACAATGAGCAGTTCTTC
TRBJ2-7	.	14	few	TRBV6-5	CASSERAGWGEQYF	TGTGCCAGCAGTGAGCGGGCCGGGTGGGGCGAGCAGTACTTC
TRBJ1-2	TRBD1	13	once	TRBV27	CASSLGQYYGYTF	TGTGCCAGCAGTTTGGGACAGTACTATGGCTACACCTTC
TRBJ1-6	.	14	once	TRBV19	CASSMNKYNSPLHF	TGTGCCAGTAGTATGAACAAGTATAATTCACCCCTCCACTTT
TRBJ2-1	TRBD2	19	.	TRBV13	CASSSQGLAGSATYNEQFF	TGTGCCAGCAGCTCCCAAGGCCTAGCGGGTTCTGCCACCTACAATGAGCAGTTCTTC
TRBJ1-3	.	15	.	TRBV2	CASRLDRHSGNTIYF	TGTGCCAGCAGGCTAGACAGACATTCTGGAAACACCATATATTTT
TRBJ1-5	.	16	.	TRBV19	CASSIGRELSNQPQHF	TGTGCCAGTAGTATAGGGAGGGAACTTAGCAATCAGCCCCAGCATTTT
TRBJ2-3	TRBD2	15	.	TRBV11-2	CASSPTWGGTDTQYF	TGTGCCAGCAGCCCGACCTGGGGGGGAACAGATACGCAGTATTTT
TRBJ2-1	.	14	.	TRBV21-1	CASSKGGAQNEQFF	TGTGCCAGCAGCAAAGGGGGCGCGCAGAATGAGCAGTTCTTC
TRBJ2-7	.	12	.	TRBV5-1	CASSLSNYEQYF	TGCGCCAGCAGCCTATCTAACTACGAGCAGTACTTC
TRBJ2-7	.	12	once	TRBV19	CASRQGLHEQYF	TGTGCCAGTAGGCAGGGCCTCCACGAGCAGTACTTC
TRBJ2-6	.	19	.	TRBV18	CASSRGPTGSSLGANGLTF	TGTGCCAGCTCACGGGGGCCTACAGGGTCCTCTCTGGGGGCCAACGGCCTGACTTTC
TRBJ1-5	.	15	.	TRBV13	CASSLRGGRNQPQHF	TGTGCCAGCAGCTTACGCGGGGGGCGGAATCAGCCCCAGCATTTT
TRBJ2-3	TRBD2	18	.	TRBV12-5	CASGLVGLAGMSADTQYF	TGTGCTAGTGGTTTGGTAGGGTTAGCGGGAATGTCGGCAGATACGCAGTATTTT
TRBJ2-1	.	15	few	TRBV6-1	CASSGRGPRRVEQFF	TGTGCCAGCAGTGGGAGGGGACCAAGGCGCGTTGAGCAGTTCTTC
TRBJ2-7	TRBD1	12	.	TRBV7-6	CASAGTGNEQYF	TGTGCCAGCGCGGGGACAGGGAACGAGCAGTACTTC
TRBJ2-1	TRBD2	16	.	TRBV13	CASSWRLAGEGNEQFF	TGTGCCAGCAGCTGGCGGTTAGCGGGAGAGGGCAATGAGCAGTTCTTC
TRBJ1-3	.	17	.	TRBV18	CASSPRREAHSGNTIYF	TGTGCCAGCTCACCGAGACGGGAAGCCCACTCTGGAAACACCATATATTTT
TRBJ1-4	.	16	.	TRBV6-4	CASSDPDGATNEKLFF	TGTGCCAGCAGTGACCCCGACGGAGCAACTAATGAAAAACTGTTTTTT
TRBJ1-5	.	16	.	TRBV11-2	CASSLGRDYTPQPQHF	TGTGCCAGCAGCTTAGGCCGGGACTATACTCCTCAGCCCCAGCATTTT
TRBJ2-7	TRBD1	15	.	TRBV6-1	CASSARDRVNHEQYF	TGTGCCAGCAGTGCCCGGGACAGGGTGAATCACGAGCAGTACTTC
TRBJ2-7	.	15	.	TRBV6-6	CASSPPGNAIHEQYF	TGTGCCAGCAGCCCCCCGGGGAACGCCATTCACGAGCAGTACTTC
TRBJ2-1	TRBD2	17	.	TRBV19	CASSPIQGTRTYNEQFF	TGTGCCAGTAGTCCGATTCAGGGGACTAGAACCTACAATGAGCAGTTCTTC
TRBJ1-2	.	14	.	TRBV30	CAWSVRPAGYGYTF	TGTGCCTGGAGTGTACGACCGGCGGGCTATGGCTACACCTTC
TRBJ1-4	TRBD1	13	once	TRBV19	CASSHDRGEKLFF	TGTGCCAGTAGTCACGACAGGGGTGAAAAACTGTTTTTT
TRBJ2-7	.	14	few	TRBV27	CASRTTVFPYEQYF	TGTGCCAGCAGGACGACAGTTTTTCCCTACGAGCAGTACTTC
TRBJ1-2	TRBD1	14	.	TRBV6-1	CASSVSGGDYGYTF	TGTGCCAGCAGTGTTTCAGGGGGCGACTATGGCTACACCTTC
TRBJ2-2	TRBD2	17	.	TRBV4-2	CASSQPTGTSYTGELFF	TGTGCCAGCAGCCAACCAACCGGGACTAGTTATACCGGGGAGCTGTTTTTT
TRBJ2-5	.	14	.	TRBV10-2	CASSESGLQGTQYF	TGCGCCAGCAGTGAGTCTGGGCTCCAGGGGACCCAGTACTTC
TRBJ2-2	.	18	once	TRBV5-6	CASSSRGWGRADTGELFF	TGTGCCAGCAGCTCCCGAGGGTGGGGGCGAGCGGACACCGGGGAGCTGTTTTTT
TRBJ1-1	TRBD1	17	once	TRBV7-9	CASSWGGQGQGRTEAFF	TGTGCCAGCAGCTGGGGGGGGCAGGGACAGGGAAGGACTGAAGCTTTCTTT
TRBJ2-3	.	15	.	TRBV5-4	CASSLPGAGPDTQYF	TGTGCCAGCAGCTTGCCGGGCGCGGGCCCAGATACGCAGTATTTT
TRBJ2-3	.	13	.	TRBV2	CASRPSEADTQYF	TGTGCCAGCAGGCCCAGTGAGGCAGATACGCAGTATTTT
TRBJ2-1	.	14	.	TRBV19	CASSIGLVYNEQFF	TGTGCCAGTAGTATAGGACTGGTCTACAATGAGCAGTTCTTC
TRBJ2-2	TRBD2	16	once	TRBV30	CAWTRGGHRPTGELFF	TGTGCCTGGACCCGGGGGGGGCACCGGCCCACCGGGGAGCTGTTTTTT
TRBJ2-3	TRBD1	16	.	TRBV19	CASSIAPEGATDTQYF	TGTGCCAGTAGTATAGCACCCGAGGGGGCCACAGATACGCAGTATTTT
TRBJ2-7	.	15	.	TRBV6-1	CASIDTGIGSYEQYF	TGTGCCAGCATTGATACAGGGATAGGCTCCTACGAGCAGTACTTC
TRBJ1-3	.	12	.	TRBV13	CASSSRGGTIYF	TGTGCCAGCAGCTCCCGGGGGGGCACCATATATTTT
TRBJ2-2	.	13	.	TRBV19	CASSLTRPGELFF	TGTGCCAGTAGTTTGACTAGACCCGGGGAGCTGTTTTTT
TRBJ2-7	.	13	.	TRBV29-1	CSVAFDSPYEQYF	TGCAGCGTTGCGTTCGACAGCCCCTACGAGCAGTACTTC